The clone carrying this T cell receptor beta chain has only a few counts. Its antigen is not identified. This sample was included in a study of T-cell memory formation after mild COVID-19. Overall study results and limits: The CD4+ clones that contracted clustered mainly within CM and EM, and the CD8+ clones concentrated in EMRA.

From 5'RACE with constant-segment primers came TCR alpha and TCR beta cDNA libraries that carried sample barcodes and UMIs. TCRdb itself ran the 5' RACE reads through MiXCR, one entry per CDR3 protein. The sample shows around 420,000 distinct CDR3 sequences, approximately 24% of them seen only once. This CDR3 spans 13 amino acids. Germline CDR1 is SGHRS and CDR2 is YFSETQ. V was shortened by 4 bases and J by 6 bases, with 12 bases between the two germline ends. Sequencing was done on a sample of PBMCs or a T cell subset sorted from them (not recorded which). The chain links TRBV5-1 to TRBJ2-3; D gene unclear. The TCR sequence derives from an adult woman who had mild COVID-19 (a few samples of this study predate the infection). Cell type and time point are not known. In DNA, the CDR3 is TGCGCCAGCAGCCAAAGAGCTGGTGATACGCAGTATTTT. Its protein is CASSQRAGDTQYF.